Sequencing of this T cell receptor beta chain was carried out in a study of metastatic and nonmetastatic thyroid tumors. Nobody among the patients had been given any treatment before thyroid surgery. The V gene's germline CDR1 is MNHNS and CDR2 SASEGT. Trimming cost V 10 bases and J 3 bases, with 22 bases left between them. The CDR3 sequence is 15 residues long. In its sample, this clone ranks as medium-sized. TCRdb re-called clones via MiXCR from the PCR reads. The table lists approximately 13,000 clones, around 10% of them singletons. The sequenced material came from blood. The rearrangement links TRBV6-1 to TRBJ2-7, with D uncertain. The sequence was collected from a female donor with papillary thyroid cancer or a benign thyroid nodule (not recorded which). Some clones in this sample may be carry-over from other donors' samples. CDR3 in DNA: TGTGCCATAGTTCCTCAACTCTCCCCGATCTACGAGCAGTACTTC. Encoded protein: CAIVPQLSPIYEQYF.